Listed below are T cell receptor beta chains from one sample, sequenced in a study of blood T cell repertoires in COVID-19. Only in-frame clones appear in the TCRdb table, and some are missing; sequencing was by immunoSEQ multiplex PCR. The sample lists some 320,000 clones; about 89% were seen once. The specimen was PBMCs or T cells enriched from blood (not recorded which). The source of these receptors is a woman aged 25 to 45 who had recovered from COVID-19. Both conserved end residues are part of each CDR3. The D gene is left open where the match is weak. Only part of the rows carry a size: once, few, many, or a class if the clone is expanded.

len: 14; j_gene: TRBJ1-1; abundance: .; v_gene: TRBV6-5; d_gene: TRBD1; CDR3aa: CAAQGFLTGGEAFF; CDR3nt: TGTGCCGCCCAAGGGTTCCTTACAGGGGGTGAGGCTTTCTTT
len: 13; j_gene: TRBJ1-5; abundance: .; v_gene: TRBV19; d_gene: .; CDR3aa: CASTRGGDQPQHF; CDR3nt: TGTGCCAGTACCCGGGGGGGGGATCAGCCCCAGCATTTT
len: 15; j_gene: TRBJ2-3; abundance: .; v_gene: TRBV9; d_gene: TRBD2; CDR3aa: CASSLAGGPPDTQYF; CDR3nt: TGTGCCAGCAGCTTAGCGGGGGGGCCACCAGATACGCAGTATTTT
len: 15; j_gene: TRBJ1-6; abundance: .; v_gene: TRBV5-6; d_gene: TRBD1; CDR3aa: CASSQEPGGNSPLHF; CDR3nt: TGTGCCAGCAGCCAGGAGCCAGGGGGTAATTCACCCCTCCACTTT
len: 13; j_gene: TRBJ1-2; abundance: .; v_gene: TRBV5-3; d_gene: .; CDR3aa: CARSFSDGQPDTF; CDR3nt: TGTGCCAGAAGCTTCTCCGACGGACAGCCCGACACCTTC
len: 16; j_gene: TRBJ2-3; abundance: once; v_gene: TRBV7-3; d_gene: TRBD1; CDR3aa: CASSARTGGYEDTQYF; CDR3nt: TGTGCCAGCAGCGCTCGGACAGGGGGCTATGAAGATACGCAGTATTTT
len: 14; j_gene: TRBJ2-3; abundance: .; v_gene: TRBV4-2; d_gene: .; CDR3aa: CASSQDRQRDTQYF; CDR3nt: TGTGCCAGCAGCCAAGATCGACAGCGAGATACGCAGTATTTT
len: 15; j_gene: TRBJ2-7; abundance: .; v_gene: TRBV1; d_gene: .; CDR3aa: CTSSQEGRGGYEQYF; CDR3nt: TGCACCAGCAGCCAAGAGGGACGGGGGGGCTACGAGCAGTACTTC
len: 13; j_gene: TRBJ2-7; abundance: .; v_gene: TRBV30; d_gene: TRBD1; CDR3aa: CAWDGQGSYEQYF; CDR3nt: TGTGCCTGGGATGGACAGGGCTCCTACGAGCAGTACTTC
len: 16; j_gene: TRBJ1-1; abundance: .; v_gene: TRBV28; d_gene: TRBD1; CDR3aa: CASSLQPGQENTEAFF; CDR3nt: TGTGCCAGCAGTTTGCAACCGGGACAGGAGAACACTGAAGCTTTCTTT
len: 15; j_gene: TRBJ1-2; abundance: .; v_gene: TRBV18; d_gene: TRBD1; CDR3aa: CASSQGQGISDGYTF; CDR3nt: TGTGCCAGCTCGCAGGGACAGGGGATCTCTGATGGCTACACCTTC
len: 13; j_gene: TRBJ2-5; abundance: .; v_gene: TRBV6-1; d_gene: .; CDR3aa: CASSEVPGETQYF; CDR3nt: TGTGCCAGCAGTGAAGTCCCGGGGGAGACCCAGTACTTC
len: 15; j_gene: TRBJ2-7; abundance: .; v_gene: TRBV2; d_gene: TRBD1; CDR3aa: CASSEWDRVLYEQYF; CDR3nt: TGTGCCAGCAGTGAATGGGACAGGGTCTTGTACGAGCAGTACTTC
len: 17; j_gene: TRBJ2-6; abundance: .; v_gene: TRBV28; d_gene: TRBD1; CDR3aa: CASRPGQGATGANVLTF; CDR3nt: TGTGCCAGCAGACCGGGACAGGGGGCCACTGGGGCCAACGTCCTGACTTTC
len: 13; j_gene: TRBJ2-7; abundance: .; v_gene: TRBV6-5; d_gene: .; CDR3aa: CASRLQGSYEQYF; CDR3nt: TGTGCCAGCAGGCTACAGGGATCCTACGAGCAGTACTTC
len: 13; j_gene: TRBJ1-4; abundance: .; v_gene: TRBV9; d_gene: TRBD1; CDR3aa: CASRGGDSEKLFF; CDR3nt: TGTGCCAGCAGGGGCGGGGACAGCGAAAAACTGTTTTTT
len: 14; j_gene: TRBJ1-1; abundance: .; v_gene: TRBV10-2; d_gene: .; CDR3aa: CASSDSRVNTEAFF; CDR3nt: TGCGCCAGCAGTGACTCCCGTGTGAACACTGAAGCTTTCTTT
len: 14; j_gene: TRBJ2-7; abundance: .; v_gene: TRBV6-5; d_gene: TRBD1; CDR3aa: CASRTGERLYEQYF; CDR3nt: TGTGCCAGCAGAACAGGGGAGCGGCTCTACGAGCAGTACTTC
len: 15; j_gene: TRBJ1-4; abundance: few; v_gene: TRBV5-1; d_gene: TRBD1; CDR3aa: CASSFEGQGNEKLFF; CDR3nt: TGCGCCAGCAGTTTTGAGGGACAGGGAAATGAAAAACTGTTTTTT
len: 14; j_gene: TRBJ1-1; abundance: once; v_gene: TRBV20-1; d_gene: .; CDR3aa: CSASDAGNMAEAFF; CDR3nt: TGCAGTGCTAGTGACGCAGGGAATATGGCTGAAGCTTTCTTT
len: 13; j_gene: TRBJ1-6; abundance: .; v_gene: TRBV5-1; d_gene: .; CDR3aa: CASSPDSNSPLHF; CDR3nt: TGCGCCAGCAGCCCGGACAGCAATTCACCCCTCCACTTT
len: 16; j_gene: TRBJ1-4; abundance: .; v_gene: TRBV5-1; d_gene: .; CDR3aa: CASTDRPTFSNEKLFF; CDR3nt: TGCGCCAGCACCGACAGGCCTACGTTCAGTAATGAAAAACTGTTTTTT
len: 13; j_gene: TRBJ1-2; abundance: once; v_gene: TRBV19; d_gene: TRBD1; CDR3aa: CASKLQGRDGYTF; CDR3nt: TGTGCCAGTAAATTACAGGGGCGGGATGGCTACACCTTC
len: 17; j_gene: TRBJ1-1; abundance: .; v_gene: TRBV15; d_gene: .; CDR3aa: CATSRVRGQIQNTEAFF; CDR3nt: TGTGCCACCAGCAGAGTCAGGGGTCAGATACAGAACACTGAAGCTTTCTTT
len: 16; j_gene: TRBJ2-1; abundance: .; v_gene: TRBV11-3; d_gene: TRBD1; CDR3aa: CASSLGQDRLYNEQFF; CDR3nt: TGTGCCAGCAGCTTAGGGCAGGACAGGTTATACAATGAGCAGTTCTTC
len: 15; j_gene: TRBJ1-2; abundance: .; v_gene: TRBV4-1; d_gene: TRBD1; CDR3aa: CASSPGTGPNYGYTF; CDR3nt: TGCGCCAGCAGCCCGGGGACAGGGCCTAACTATGGCTACACCTTC
len: 14; j_gene: TRBJ2-2; abundance: .; v_gene: TRBV7-2; d_gene: .; CDR3aa: CASRLDWNTGELFF; CDR3nt: TGTGCCAGCAGGTTGGACTGGAACACCGGGGAGCTGTTTTTT
len: 15; j_gene: TRBJ2-3; abundance: .; v_gene: TRBV5-4; d_gene: .; CDR3aa: CASSLLQGGTDTQYF; CDR3nt: TGTGCCAGCAGCTTGTTACAAGGGGGCACAGATACGCAGTATTTT
len: 13; j_gene: TRBJ1-1; abundance: .; v_gene: TRBV7-8; d_gene: .; CDR3aa: CASSSDRNTEAFF; CDR3nt: TGTGCCAGCAGCTCCGACAGGAACACTGAAGCTTTCTTT
len: 13; j_gene: TRBJ1-4; abundance: once; v_gene: TRBV5-1; d_gene: .; CDR3aa: CASSLDREEKLFF; CDR3nt: TGCGCCAGCAGCTTGGACAGGGAGGAAAAACTGTTTTTT
len: 16; j_gene: TRBJ2-1; abundance: .; v_gene: TRBV27; d_gene: TRBD2; CDR3aa: CASSLLAGSSYNEQFF; CDR3nt: TGTGCCAGCAGTTTATTAGCGGGGAGCTCCTACAATGAGCAGTTCTTC
len: 17; j_gene: TRBJ1-1; abundance: .; v_gene: TRBV5-4; d_gene: .; CDR3aa: CASSRGGALTPNTEAFF; CDR3nt: TGTGCCAGCAGTCGAGGGGGGGCCTTGACCCCGAACACTGAAGCTTTCTTT
len: 15; j_gene: TRBJ2-7; abundance: .; v_gene: TRBV15; d_gene: .; CDR3aa: CATSRDGGGPYEQYF; CDR3nt: TGTGCCACCAGCAGAGATGGGGGCGGCCCCTACGAGCAGTACTTC
len: 14; j_gene: TRBJ1-2; abundance: .; v_gene: TRBV15; d_gene: .; CDR3aa: CATSRDLAGYGYTF; CDR3nt: TGTGCCACCAGCAGAGATTTGGCAGGCTATGGCTACACCTTC
len: 16; j_gene: TRBJ2-3; abundance: .; v_gene: TRBV9; d_gene: TRBD2; CDR3aa: CASSAPGGGRPDTQYF; CDR3nt: TGTGCCAGCAGCGCCCCGGGGGGGGGCCGGCCAGATACGCAGTATTTT
len: 14; j_gene: TRBJ1-1; abundance: .; v_gene: TRBV7-2; d_gene: TRBD1; CDR3aa: CASSLNRGDTEAFF; CDR3nt: TGTGCCAGCAGCCTAAACAGGGGAGACACTGAAGCTTTCTTT
len: 18; j_gene: TRBJ2-1; abundance: .; v_gene: TRBV9; d_gene: .; CDR3aa: CASSVDFAGWFADNEQFF; CDR3nt: TGTGCCAGCAGCGTAGATTTTGCAGGTTGGTTTGCAGACAATGAGCAGTTCTTC
len: 14; j_gene: TRBJ2-1; abundance: .; v_gene: TRBV2; d_gene: .; CDR3aa: CASSERDAHNEQFF; CDR3nt: TGTGCCAGCAGTGAGCGGGACGCCCACAATGAGCAGTTCTTC
len: 15; j_gene: TRBJ2-3; abundance: .; v_gene: TRBV6-5; d_gene: .; CDR3aa: CASSFGQLSTDTQYF; CDR3nt: TGTGCCAGCAGTTTCGGACAGCTTAGCACAGATACGCAGTATTTT
len: 13; j_gene: TRBJ2-6; abundance: .; v_gene: TRBV5-4; d_gene: .; CDR3aa: CASSVRGANVLTF; CDR3nt: TGTGCCAGCAGCGTCAGAGGGGCCAACGTCCTGACTTTC